Detailed here is one TCR beta chain. No antigen is known for it. Trimming took 1 base from V and 1 from J; bases not matched to a gene: 5. Germline V gene lookup returns CDR1 MDHEN and CDR2 SYDVKM. The CDR3 extends over 16 amino acids. Vbeta (60) and Jbeta (13) primers were used in the PCR. Clones were read by immunoSEQ multiplex PCR, and TCRdb kept only the in-frame ones, dropping some. The sample's table shows about 46,000 clones. This entry comes from a study of cytomegalovirus exposure and HLA in healthy donors. Overall study findings and caveats: Researchers reportedly found TCR beta sequences accurately predicted most subjects' HLA-A and HLA-B alleles.

The sequenced sample consisted of PBMCs. The sequence derives from a woman aged 35 to 49 in good health and CMV-seronegative. This chain joins TRBV28 and TRBJ1-2; 8 bases are shared with TRBD1. CDR3 sequence: CASSLLLTGVNYGYTF. Here the CDR3 DNA reads TGTGCCAGCAGTTTATTGTTGACAGGGGTTAACTATGGCTACACCTTC.